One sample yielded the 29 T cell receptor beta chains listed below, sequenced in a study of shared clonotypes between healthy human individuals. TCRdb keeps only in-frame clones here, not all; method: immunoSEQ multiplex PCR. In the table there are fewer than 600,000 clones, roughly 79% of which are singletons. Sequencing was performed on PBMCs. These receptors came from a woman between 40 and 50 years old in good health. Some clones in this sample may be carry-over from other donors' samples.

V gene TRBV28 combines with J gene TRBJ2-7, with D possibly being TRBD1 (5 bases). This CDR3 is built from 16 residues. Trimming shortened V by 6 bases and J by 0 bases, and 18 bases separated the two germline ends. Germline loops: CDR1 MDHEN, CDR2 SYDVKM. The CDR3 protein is CASRRTGRKGSYEQYF. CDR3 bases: TGTGCCAGCAGACGAACAGGACGGAAAGGCTCCTACGAGCAGTACTTC.

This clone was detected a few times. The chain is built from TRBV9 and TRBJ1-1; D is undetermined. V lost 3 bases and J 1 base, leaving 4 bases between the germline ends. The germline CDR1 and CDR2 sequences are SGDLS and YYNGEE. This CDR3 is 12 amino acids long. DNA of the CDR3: TGTGCCAGCAGCGGGGAGAACACTGAAGCTTTCTTT. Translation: CASSGENTEAFF.

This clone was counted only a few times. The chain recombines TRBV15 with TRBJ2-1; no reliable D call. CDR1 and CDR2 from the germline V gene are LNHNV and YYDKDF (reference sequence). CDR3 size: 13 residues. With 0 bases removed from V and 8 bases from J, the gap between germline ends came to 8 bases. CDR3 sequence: CATSRDYEDEQFF. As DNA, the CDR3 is TGTGCCACCAGCAGAGATTATGAGGATGAGCAGTTCTTC.

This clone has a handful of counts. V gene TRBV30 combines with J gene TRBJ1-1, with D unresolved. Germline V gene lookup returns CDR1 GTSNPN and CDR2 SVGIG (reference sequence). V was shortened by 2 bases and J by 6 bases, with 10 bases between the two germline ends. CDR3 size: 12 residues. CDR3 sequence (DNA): TGTGCCTGGAGTAAGGGTTTCGCTGAAGCTTTCTTT. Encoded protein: CAWSKGFAEAFF.

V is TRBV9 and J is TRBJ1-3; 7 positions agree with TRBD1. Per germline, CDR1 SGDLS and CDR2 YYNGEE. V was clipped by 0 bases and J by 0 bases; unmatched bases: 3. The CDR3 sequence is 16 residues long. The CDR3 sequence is CASSVAQGSSGNTIYF. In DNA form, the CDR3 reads TGTGCCAGCAGCGTAGCACAGGGGAGCTCTGGAAACACCATATATTTT.

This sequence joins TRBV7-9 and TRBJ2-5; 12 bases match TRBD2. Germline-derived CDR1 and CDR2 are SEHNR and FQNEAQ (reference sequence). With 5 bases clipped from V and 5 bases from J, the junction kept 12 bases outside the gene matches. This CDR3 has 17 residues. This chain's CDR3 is CASSPGTSGPMGETQYF. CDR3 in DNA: TGTGCCAGCAGCCCAGGGACTAGCGGGCCCATGGGGGAGACCCAGTACTTC.

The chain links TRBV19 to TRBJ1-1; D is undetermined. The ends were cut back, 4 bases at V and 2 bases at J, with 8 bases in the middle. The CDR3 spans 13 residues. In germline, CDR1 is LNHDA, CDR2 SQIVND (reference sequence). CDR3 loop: CASSSQVNTEAFF. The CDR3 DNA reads TGTGCCAGTAGTAGCCAGGTAAACACTGAAGCTTTCTTT.

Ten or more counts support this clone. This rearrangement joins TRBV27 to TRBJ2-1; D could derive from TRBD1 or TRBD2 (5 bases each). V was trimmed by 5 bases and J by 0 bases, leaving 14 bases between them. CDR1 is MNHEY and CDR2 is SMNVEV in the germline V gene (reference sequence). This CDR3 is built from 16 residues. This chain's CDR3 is CASSGLRAGSYNEQFF. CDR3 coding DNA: TGTGCCAGCAGTGGACTCAGGGCCGGCTCCTACAATGAGCAGTTCTTC.

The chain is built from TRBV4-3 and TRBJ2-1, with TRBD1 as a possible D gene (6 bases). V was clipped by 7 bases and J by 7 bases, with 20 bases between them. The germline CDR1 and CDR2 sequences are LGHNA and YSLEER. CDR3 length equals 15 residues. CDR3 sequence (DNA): TGCGCCAGCAACCCCGAGCAATGGGGGCGGAATGAGCAGTTCTTC. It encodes CASNPEQWGRNEQFF.

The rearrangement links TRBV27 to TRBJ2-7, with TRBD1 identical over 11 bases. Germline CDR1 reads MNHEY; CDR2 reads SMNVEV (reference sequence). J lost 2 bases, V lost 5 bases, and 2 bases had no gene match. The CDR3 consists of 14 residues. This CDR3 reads CASSPGQGAYEQYF. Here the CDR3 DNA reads TGTGCCAGCAGTCCGGGACAGGGGGCCTACGAGCAGTACTTC.

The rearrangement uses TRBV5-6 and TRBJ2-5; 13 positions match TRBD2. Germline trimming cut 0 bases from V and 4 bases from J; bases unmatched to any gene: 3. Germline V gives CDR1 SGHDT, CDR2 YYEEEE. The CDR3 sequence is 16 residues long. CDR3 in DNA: TGTGCCAGCAGCTTGGCTTGGACTAGCGGGAGAGAGACCCAGTACTTC. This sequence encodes CASSLAWTSGRETQYF.

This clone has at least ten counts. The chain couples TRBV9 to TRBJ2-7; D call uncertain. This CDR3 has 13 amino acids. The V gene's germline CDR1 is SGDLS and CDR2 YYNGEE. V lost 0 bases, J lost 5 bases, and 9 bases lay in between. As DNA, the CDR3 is TGTGCCAGCAGCGTAGGTCCCCCCGACGAGCAGTACTTC. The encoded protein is CASSVGPPDEQYF.

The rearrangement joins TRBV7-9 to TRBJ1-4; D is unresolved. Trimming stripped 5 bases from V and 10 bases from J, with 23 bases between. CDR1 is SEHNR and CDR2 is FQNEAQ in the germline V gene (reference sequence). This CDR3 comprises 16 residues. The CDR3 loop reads CASSTSAGAGFRKLFF. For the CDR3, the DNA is TGTGCCAGCAGCACCAGTGCGGGAGCAGGATTTAGAAAACTGTTTTTT.

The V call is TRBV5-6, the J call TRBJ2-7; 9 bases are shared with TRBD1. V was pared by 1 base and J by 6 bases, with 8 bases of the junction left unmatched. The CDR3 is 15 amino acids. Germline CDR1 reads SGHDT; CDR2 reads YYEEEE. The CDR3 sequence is CASSLWGQGDSEQYF. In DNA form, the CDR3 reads TGTGCCAGCAGCTTGTGGGGACAGGGTGACTCCGAGCAGTACTTC.

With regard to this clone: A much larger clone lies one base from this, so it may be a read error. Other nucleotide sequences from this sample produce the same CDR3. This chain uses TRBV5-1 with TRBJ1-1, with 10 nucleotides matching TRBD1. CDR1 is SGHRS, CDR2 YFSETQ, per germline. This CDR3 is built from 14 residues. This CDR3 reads CASSSDRGNTEAFF. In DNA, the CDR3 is TGCGCCAGCAGCTCGGACAGGGGGAACACTGAAGCCTTCTTT.

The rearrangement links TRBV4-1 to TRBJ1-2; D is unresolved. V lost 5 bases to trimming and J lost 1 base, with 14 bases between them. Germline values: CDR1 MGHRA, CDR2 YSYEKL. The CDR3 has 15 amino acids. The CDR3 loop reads CASSSRPRDNYGYTF. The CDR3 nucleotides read TGCGCCAGCAGCTCCCGACCTAGGGATAACTATGGCTACACCTTC.

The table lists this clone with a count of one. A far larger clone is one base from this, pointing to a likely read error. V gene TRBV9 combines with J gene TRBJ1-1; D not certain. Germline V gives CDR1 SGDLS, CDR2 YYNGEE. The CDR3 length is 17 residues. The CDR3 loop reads CASSVGFGFRGNTGAFF. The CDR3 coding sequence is TGTGCCAGCAGCGTAGGGTTCGGGTTCCGAGGGAACACTGGAGCTTTCTTT.

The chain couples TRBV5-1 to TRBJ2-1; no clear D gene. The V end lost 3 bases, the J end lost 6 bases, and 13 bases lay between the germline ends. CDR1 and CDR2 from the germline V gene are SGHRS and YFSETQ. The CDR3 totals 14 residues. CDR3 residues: CASSSGVSGNEQFF. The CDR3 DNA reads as TGCGCCAGCAGCTCGGGTGTCTCAGGCAATGAGCAGTTCTTC.

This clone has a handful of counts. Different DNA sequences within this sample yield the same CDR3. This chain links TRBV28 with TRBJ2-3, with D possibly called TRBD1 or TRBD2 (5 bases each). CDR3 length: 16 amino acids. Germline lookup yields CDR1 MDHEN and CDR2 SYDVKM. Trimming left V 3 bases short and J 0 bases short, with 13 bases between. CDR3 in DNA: TGTGCCAGCAGTTTGATGGGGACCACCAGCACAGATACGCAGTATTTT. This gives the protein CASSLMGTTSTDTQYF.

CDR3 bases: TGTGCCTGGACCAACAGGGGAAATTCGGAAAAACTGTTTTTT. Residues: CAWTNRGNSEKLFF. V usage is TRBV30 and J usage is TRBJ1-4; 7 bases fit TRBD1. The CDR3 sequence is 14 residues long. The V segment lost 4 bases and the J segment 8 bases; nucleotides outside the gene matches: 10. The V gene's germline CDR1 is GTSNPN and CDR2 SVGIG (reference sequence).

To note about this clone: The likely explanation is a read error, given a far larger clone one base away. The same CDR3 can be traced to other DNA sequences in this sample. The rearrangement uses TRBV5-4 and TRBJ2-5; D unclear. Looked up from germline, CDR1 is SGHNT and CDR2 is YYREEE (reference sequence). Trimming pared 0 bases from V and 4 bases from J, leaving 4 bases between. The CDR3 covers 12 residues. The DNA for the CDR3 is TGTGCCAGCAGCTTGGTCGGAGAGACCCAGTACTTC. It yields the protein CASSLVGETQYF. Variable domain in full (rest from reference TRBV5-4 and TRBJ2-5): ETGVTQSPTHLIKTRGQQVTLRCSSQSGHNTVSWYQQALGQGPQFIFQYYREEENGRGNFPPRFSGLQFPNYSSELNVNALELDDSALYLCASSLVGETQYFGPGTRLLVL.

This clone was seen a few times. The CDR3 spells CASRGGEGQGRSEQYF. In DNA form, the CDR3 reads TGTGCCAGCAGGGGGGGAGAGGGACAGGGAAGAAGCGAGCAGTACTTC. The rearrangement uses TRBV4-2 and TRBJ2-7; 9 bases match TRBD1. Trimming removed 6 bases from V and 6 bases from J; junction bases left unmatched: 15. Looked up from germline, CDR1 is LGHNA and CDR2 is YNFKEQ. CDR3 length: 16 amino acids.

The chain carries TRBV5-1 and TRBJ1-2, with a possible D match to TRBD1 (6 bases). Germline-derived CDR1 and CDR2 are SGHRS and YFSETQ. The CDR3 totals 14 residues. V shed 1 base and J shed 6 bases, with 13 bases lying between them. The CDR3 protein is CASSLSGGKDGYTF. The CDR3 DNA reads TGCGCCAGCAGCTTGAGTGGGGGCAAGGATGGCTACACCTTC.

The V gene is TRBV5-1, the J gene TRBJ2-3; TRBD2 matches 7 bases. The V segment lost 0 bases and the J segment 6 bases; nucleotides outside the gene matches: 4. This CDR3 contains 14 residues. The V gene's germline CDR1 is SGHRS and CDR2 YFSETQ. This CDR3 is CASSLGGSGDTQYF. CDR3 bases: TGCGCCAGCAGCTTGGGCGGGAGCGGGGATACGCAGTATTTT.

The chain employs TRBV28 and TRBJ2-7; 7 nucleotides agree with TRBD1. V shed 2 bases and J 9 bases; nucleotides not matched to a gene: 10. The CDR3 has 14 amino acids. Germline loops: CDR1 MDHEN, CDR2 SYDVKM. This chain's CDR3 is CASSLLRQGLGQYF. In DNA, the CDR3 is TGTGCCAGCAGTTTACTTCGACAGGGTCTTGGGCAGTACTTC.

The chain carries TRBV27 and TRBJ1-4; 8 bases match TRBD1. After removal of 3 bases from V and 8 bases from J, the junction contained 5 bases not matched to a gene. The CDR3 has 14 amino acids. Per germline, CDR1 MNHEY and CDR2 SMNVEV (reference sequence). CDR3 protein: CASSFRGLGEKLFF. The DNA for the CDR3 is TGTGCCAGCAGTTTCAGGGGGCTTGGGGAAAAACTGTTTTTT.

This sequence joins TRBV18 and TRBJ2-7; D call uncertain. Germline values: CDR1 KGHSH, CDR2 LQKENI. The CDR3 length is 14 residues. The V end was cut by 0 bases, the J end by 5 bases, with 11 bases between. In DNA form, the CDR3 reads TGTGCCAGCTCACCACCCCCTACCCCCCACGAGCAGTACTTC. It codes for CASSPPPTPHEQYF.

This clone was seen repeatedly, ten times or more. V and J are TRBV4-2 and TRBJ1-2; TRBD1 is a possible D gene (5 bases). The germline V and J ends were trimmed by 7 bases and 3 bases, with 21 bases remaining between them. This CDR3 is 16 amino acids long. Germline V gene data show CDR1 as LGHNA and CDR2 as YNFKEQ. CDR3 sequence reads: CASTNLVRTRDYGYTF. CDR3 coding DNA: TGTGCCAGCACCAACCTTGTGCGTACCAGGGACTATGGCTACACCTTC.

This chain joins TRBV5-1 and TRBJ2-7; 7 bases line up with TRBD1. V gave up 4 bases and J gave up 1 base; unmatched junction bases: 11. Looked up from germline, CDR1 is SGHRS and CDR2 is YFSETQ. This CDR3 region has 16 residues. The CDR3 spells CASSPGWGRGSYEQYF. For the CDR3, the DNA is TGCGCCAGCAGCCCCGGCTGGGGCAGGGGGTCCTACGAGCAGTACTTC.